A single sample is the source of the 16 T cell receptor beta chains below, sequenced in a study of T-cell memory formation after mild COVID-19. One entry per CDR3 protein results from TCRdb running MiXCR on the 5' RACE reads. The sample has hundreds of thousands of distinct CDR3 sequences; about 13% are singletons. Material for sequencing was PBMCs or a T cell subset sorted from them (not recorded which). These receptors were collected from a man aged 18 to 30 who had mild COVID-19 (a few samples of this study predate the infection). Cell type and time point are not known.

This sequence joins TRBV4-1 and TRBJ1-5; a weak D match, TRBD1 (5 bases). From germline, CDR1 is MGHRA and CDR2 YSYEKL. CDR3 size: 15 residues. Trimming stripped 4 bases from V and 3 bases from J, with 13 bases between. CDR3 loop: CASSLRGGPNQPQHF. The CDR3 DNA sequence: TGCGCCAGCAGCCTTCGTGGGGGTCCCAATCAGCCCCAGCATTTT.

The gene calls are TRBV20-1 and TRBJ1-5, with a tentative D call TRBD1 (6 bases). The CDR3 spans 16 residues. V lost 0 bases and J lost 4, with 16 bases in between. In germline, CDR1 is DFQATT, CDR2 SNEGSKA (reference sequence). CDR3 protein: CSARDPKGGLNQPQHF. The CDR3 region has the DNA TGCAGTGCTAGAGATCCGAAAGGGGGGCTAAATCAGCCCCAGCATTTT.

The gene calls are TRBV7-2 and TRBJ2-5; 7 bases align to TRBD2. Germline lookup yields CDR1 SGHTA and CDR2 FQGNSA. The V gene end was trimmed by 2 bases and the J gene end by 2 bases; junction bases not matched to a gene: 8. The CDR3 sequence is 16 residues long. In DNA, the CDR3 is TGTGCCAGCAGCTTAAGTGCCGGAGCGGGACAAGAGACCCAGTACTTC. Its translation is CASSLSAGAGQETQYF.

The chain is built from TRBV7-2 and TRBJ2-1; D might be TRBD2 (5 bases). In germline, CDR1 is SGHTA, CDR2 FQGNSA. V gave up 1 base and J gave up 6 bases, with 13 bases separating them. CDR3 length equals 15 residues. CDR3 coding DNA: TGTGCCAGCAGCTTAGTTGCGGGTACCCCCAATGAGCAGTTCTTC. It yields the protein CASSLVAGTPNEQFF.

V is TRBV12-3 or TRBV12-4 and J is TRBJ1-6, with D hard to call. Trimming took off 2 bases at V and 7 bases at J, with 9 bases between the two ends. The CDR3 has 14 residues. The CDR3 DNA sequence: TGTGCCAGCAGTTTACAGTGGAAGAATTCACCCCTCCACTTT. Protein sequence: CASSLQWKNSPLHF.

This rearrangement joins TRBV4-1 to TRBJ2-3; D is possibly TRBD1 (5 bases). This CDR3 is 14 amino acids long. V lost 4 bases to trimming and J lost 3 bases, with 11 bases between them. CDR1 and CDR2 (germline): MGHRA, YSYEKL. The CDR3, as DNA: TGCGCCAGCAGCCCCCAGAAGGGGACAGATACGCAGTATTTT. This codes for CASSPQKGTDTQYF.

The table lists this clonotype with a few counts. This chain links TRBV12-3 or TRBV12-4 with TRBJ2-2; 8 nucleotides match TRBD2. This CDR3 is built from 16 residues. V gave up 7 bases and J gave up 4 bases; unmatched junction bases: 11. In DNA form, the CDR3 reads TGTGCCAGCACCCCTCGGGGGGGCAGCTTCACCGGGGAGCTGTTTTTT. Its protein is CASTPRGGSFTGELFF.

The chain combines TRBV7-2 with TRBJ2-7; D might be TRBD2 (5 bases). Germline V gives CDR1 SGHTA, CDR2 FQGNSA. The CDR3 totals 13 residues. Trimming took off 5 bases at V and 1 base at J, with 9 bases between the two ends. CDR3 residues: CASSGEKSYEQYV. CDR3 sequence (DNA): TGTGCCAGCAGCGGGGAGAAGTCCTACGAGCAGTACGTC.

The V and J genes are TRBV29-1 and TRBJ1-1; D possibly corresponds to TRBD1 (6 bases). Germline values: CDR1 SQVTM, CDR2 ANQGSEA. The length of the CDR3 is 13 residues. V was shortened by 3 bases and J by 1 base, with 9 bases between the two germline ends. This CDR3 is CSVENRANTEAFF. The CDR3 coding sequence is TGCAGCGTTGAGAACAGGGCGAACACTGAAGCTTTCTTT.

The chain recombines TRBV2 with TRBJ2-2, with 8 bases identical to TRBD1. Germline V CDR1 and CDR2: SNHLY, FYNNEI. The CDR3 has 13 residues. V was pared by 11 bases and J by 7 bases, with 9 bases of the junction left unmatched. For the CDR3, the DNA is TGTGCCGTCGGACAGGGAGGAGTCGGGGAGCTGTTTTTT. It encodes CAVGQGGVGELFF.

This clonotype was recorded a few times. The chain is built from TRBV10-1 and TRBJ1-1; weak D call: TRBD1 (5 bases). The germline V gene has CDR1 WNHNN and CDR2 SYGVQD (reference sequence). V was pared by 0 bases and J by 6 bases, with 14 bases between. CDR3 length: 15 amino acids. The CDR3 sequence: CASSESGQGPPEAFF. Here the CDR3 DNA reads TGCGCCAGCAGTGAGTCCGGCCAGGGTCCCCCTGAAGCTTTCTTT.

This clonotype was seen ten or more times. The chain is built from TRBV10-3 and TRBJ2-6, with TRBD2 matching over 11 bases. Germline lookup yields CDR1 ENHRY and CDR2 SYGVKD. V shed 10 bases, J shed 2 bases, and the junction held 1 base outside the gene matches. The CDR3 spans 14 residues. In nucleotides, the CDR3 is TGTGCCACTAGCGGGGGGCCTGGGGCCAACGTCCTGACTTTC. Amino acids: CATSGGPGANVLTF.

This clonotype was observed a handful of times. V gene TRBV30 combines with J gene TRBJ2-7, with 8 bases identical to TRBD2. CDR3 length: 14 residues. CDR1 and CDR2 from the germline V gene are GTSNPN and SVGIG (reference sequence). The V and J ends lost 6 bases and 5 bases, in that order; junction bases with no gene match: 12. The CDR3 loop reads CACTRVAGPHEQYF. The CDR3 nucleotides are TGTGCCTGTACCCGGGTAGCGGGGCCCCACGAGCAGTACTTC.

The chain joins TRBV20-1 to TRBJ1-1; D might be TRBD1 (5 bases). This CDR3 is 13 amino acids long. Germline V gives CDR1 DFQATT, CDR2 SNEGSKA (reference sequence). The CDR3 DNA is TGCAGCGGGAGGGGTTCGATGAACACTGAAGCTTTCTTT. Amino acids: CSGRGSMNTEAFF.

The sample holds a few counts of this clonotype. The rearrangement uses TRBV20-1 and TRBJ2-2; tentatively, D is TRBD2 (6 bases). Trimming shortened V by 6 bases and J by 3 bases, and 17 bases separated the two germline ends. There are 15 residues in the CDR3. CDR1 is DFQATT and CDR2 is SNEGSKA in the germline V gene (reference sequence). Written as DNA, the CDR3 is TGCAGTGCCAGGGAGTATGGGACTTACACCGGGGAGCTGTTTTTT. This gives the protein CSAREYGTYTGELFF.

This clonotype was detected only a few times. The chain joins TRBV5-1 to TRBJ1-2; tentative D call: TRBD1 (5 bases). The CDR3 has 18 amino acids. The V end was cut by 3 bases, the J end by 0 bases, with 21 bases between. The germline CDR1 and CDR2 sequences are SGHRS and YFSETQ. CDR3 bases: TGCGCCAGCAGCTGGTTCCCCCCCGCAGGGACCTCTAACTATGGCTACACCTTC. This codes for CASSWFPPAGTSNYGYTF.